This T cell receptor beta chain was retrieved from a study of shared clonotypes between healthy human individuals. CD45RO-negative cells were positively selected for CCR7, leaving out terminally differentiated effector memory CD45RA+ cells. Using immunoSEQ multiplex PCR, the repertoire was profiled, and TCRdb retains in-frame clones only, with some absent. The data show approximately 810,000 clones, with over 90% seen just once and under 30% held by the top ten. This CDR3 has 17 residues. Germline-derived CDR1 and CDR2 are SEHNR and FQNEAQ (reference sequence). V was clipped by 5 bases and J by 2 bases; unmatched bases: 13.

The receptor comes from a man in his thirties or forties in good health. Sequenced material: naive CD8+ T cells sorted from blood. The chain has TRBV7-9 and TRBJ2-7; 9 bases match TRBD2. The CDR3 loop reads CASSPPVSAGGTYEQYF. The CDR3 bases are TGTGCCAGCAGCCCCCCGGTATCAGCGGGAGGAACCTACGAGCAGTACTTC.